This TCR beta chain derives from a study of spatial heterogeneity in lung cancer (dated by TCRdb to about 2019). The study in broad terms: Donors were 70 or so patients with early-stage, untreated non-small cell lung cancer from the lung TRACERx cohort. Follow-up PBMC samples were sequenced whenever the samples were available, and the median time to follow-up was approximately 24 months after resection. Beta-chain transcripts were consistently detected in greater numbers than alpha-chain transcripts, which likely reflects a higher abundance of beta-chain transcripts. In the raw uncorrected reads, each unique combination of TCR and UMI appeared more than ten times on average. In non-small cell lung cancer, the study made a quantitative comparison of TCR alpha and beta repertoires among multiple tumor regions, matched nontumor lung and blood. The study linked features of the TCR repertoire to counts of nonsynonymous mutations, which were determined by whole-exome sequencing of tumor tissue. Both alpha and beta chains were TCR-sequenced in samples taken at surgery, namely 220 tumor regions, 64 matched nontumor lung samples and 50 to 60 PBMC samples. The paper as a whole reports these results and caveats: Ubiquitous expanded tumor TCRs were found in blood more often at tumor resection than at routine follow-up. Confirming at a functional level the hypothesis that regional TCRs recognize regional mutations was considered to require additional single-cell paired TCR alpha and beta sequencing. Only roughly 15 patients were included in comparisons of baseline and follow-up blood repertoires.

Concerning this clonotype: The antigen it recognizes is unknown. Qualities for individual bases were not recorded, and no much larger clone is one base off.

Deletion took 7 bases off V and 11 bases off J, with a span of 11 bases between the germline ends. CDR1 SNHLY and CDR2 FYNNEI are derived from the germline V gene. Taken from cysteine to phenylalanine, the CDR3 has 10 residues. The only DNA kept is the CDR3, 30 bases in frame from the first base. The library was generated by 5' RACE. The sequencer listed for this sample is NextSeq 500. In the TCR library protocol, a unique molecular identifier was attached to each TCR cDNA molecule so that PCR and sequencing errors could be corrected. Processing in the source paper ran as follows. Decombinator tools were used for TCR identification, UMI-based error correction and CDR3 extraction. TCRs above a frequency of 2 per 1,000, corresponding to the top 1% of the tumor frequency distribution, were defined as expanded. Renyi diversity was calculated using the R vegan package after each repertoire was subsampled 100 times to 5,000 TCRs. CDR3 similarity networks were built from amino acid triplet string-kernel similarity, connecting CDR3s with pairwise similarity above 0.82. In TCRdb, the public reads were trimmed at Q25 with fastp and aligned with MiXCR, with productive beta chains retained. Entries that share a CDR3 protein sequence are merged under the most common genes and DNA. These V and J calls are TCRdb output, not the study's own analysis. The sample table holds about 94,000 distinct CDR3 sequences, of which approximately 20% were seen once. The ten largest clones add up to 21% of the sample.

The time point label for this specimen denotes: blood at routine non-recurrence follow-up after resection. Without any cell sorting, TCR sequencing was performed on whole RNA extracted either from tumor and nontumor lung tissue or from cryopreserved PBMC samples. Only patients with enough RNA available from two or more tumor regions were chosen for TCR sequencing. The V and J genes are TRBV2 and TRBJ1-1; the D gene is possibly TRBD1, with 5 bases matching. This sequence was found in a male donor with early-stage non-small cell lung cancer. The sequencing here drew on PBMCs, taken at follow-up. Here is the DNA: TGTGCCAGCAAGGGGCCTTCGGCTTTCTTT. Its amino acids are CASKGPSAFF.